The following is a TCR beta chain sequence with its context. This record comes from a study of blood T cell repertoires in COVID-19. The authors' processing: Amplifying reference gene primers gave estimates of nucleated cell counts. Assay: immunoSEQ multiplex PCR; the TCRdb copy retains only in-frame clones and omits some. V, J and clone size are taken as reported in that table, and D and trimming were inferred from the DNA itself. The profile covers 250,000 to 350,000 clones, with 75% to 90% appearing a single time and 3.5% to 4.5% taken by the ten largest. Among Cohort 3 donors, those recovered had two negative PCRs, clearance, or symptom resolution. The V end lost 6 bases, the J end lost 3 bases, and 12 bases lay between the germline ends. CDR1 and CDR2 (germline): LNHDA, SQIVND (reference sequence). The CDR3 totals 14 residues.

The V gene is TRBV19, the J gene TRBJ1-5; D call uncertain. This receptor was obtained from a woman aged 25 to 39 who had recovered from COVID-19. Material: PBMCs or T cells enriched from blood (not recorded which). The CDR3 DNA reads as TGTGCCAGTAGGATTGTGGCCTTCAATCAGCCCCAGCATTTT. It specifies CASRIVAFNQPQHF.